Below are 17 T cell receptor beta chains sequenced from a single sample in a study of blood T cell repertoires in COVID-19. Some clones are missing from TCRdb's copy, which holds only in-frame ones; the method was immunoSEQ multiplex PCR. The data contain more than 200,000 clones, about 86% of them singletons. Sample: peripheral blood. These receptors came from a man aged 45-60 years with active or convalescent COVID-19.

The chain recombines TRBV10-3 with TRBJ2-7; D possibly corresponds to TRBD2 (6 bases). The CDR3 covers 14 residues. Germline lookup yields CDR1 ENHRY and CDR2 SYGVKD. Deletions cut 2 bases from V and 5 bases from J, with 13 bases between. The CDR3 sequence: CAISEVEGGNEQYF. CDR3 in DNA: TGTGCCATCAGTGAGGTGGAGGGAGGCAACGAGCAGTACTTC.

The rearrangement joins TRBV19 to TRBJ2-6; D call uncertain. Trimming took 7 bases from V and 2 from J, leaving 12 bases between them. Per germline, CDR1 LNHDA and CDR2 SQIVND (reference sequence). This CDR3 has 15 amino acids. DNA for the CDR3: TGTGCCAGTACCCTGAGTGGGCCTGGGGCCAACGTCCTGACTTTC. This codes for CASTLSGPGANVLTF. Filled out from reference TRBV19 and TRBJ2-6, the complete variable domain reads DGGITQSPKYLFRKEGQNVTLSCEQNLNHDAMYWYRQDPGQGLRLIYYSQIVNDFQKGDIAEGYSVSREKKESFPLTVTSAQKNPTAFYLCASTLSGPGANVLTFGAGSRLTVL.

The chain uses TRBV15 and TRBJ2-3, with a weak D call TRBD2 (5 bases). CDR1 and CDR2 from the germline V gene are LNHNV and YYDKDF (reference sequence). Trimming removed 7 bases from V and 0 bases from J, with 14 bases in between. The CDR3 is 15 residues long. The CDR3: CATNPVRTSTDTQYF. DNA for the CDR3: TGTGCCACCAATCCGGTACGGACTAGCACAGATACGCAGTATTTT.

This clone was counted only a few times. V gene TRBV5-5 combines with J gene TRBJ2-3; D is undetermined. With 0 bases removed from V and 2 bases from J, the gap between germline ends came to 7 bases. The CDR3 contains 14 residues. The germline CDR1 and CDR2 sequences are SGHKS and YYEKEE (reference sequence). The CDR3 coding sequence is TGTGCCAGCAGCTTGGCACAGCACACAGATACGCAGTATTTT. Encoded protein: CASSLAQHTDTQYF.

This chain uses TRBV28 with TRBJ2-7; D perhaps matches TRBD1 (5 bases). Germline CDR1 and CDR2: MDHEN and SYDVKM. The ends were cut back, 5 bases at V and 0 bases at J, with 17 bases in the middle. This CDR3 contains 16 residues. The CDR3 DNA reads TGTGCCAGCAGTCTCAGACAGACTTCGAGCTCCTACGAGCAGTACTTC. It encodes CASSLRQTSSSYEQYF. The complete variable domain, with remaining parts taken from reference TRBV28 and TRBJ2-7, reads DVKVTQSSRYLVKRTGEKVFLECVQDMDHENMFWYRQDPGLGLRLIYFSYDVKMKEKGDIPEGYSVSREKKERFSLILESASTNQTSMYLCASSLRQTSSSYEQYFGPGTRLTVT.

The chain employs TRBV5-1 and TRBJ1-1; 9 bases are a match to TRBD1. The CDR3 is made up of 16 amino acids. V dropped 2 bases and J dropped 0; count of bases not matched to a gene: 5. The V gene's germline CDR1 is SGHRS and CDR2 YFSETQ. CDR3 DNA sequence: TGCGCCAGCAGCTTCAACAGGGGGCAGATGAACACTGAAGCTTTCTTT. It translates to CASSFNRGQMNTEAFF.

V and J are TRBV5-1 and TRBJ2-1; D is perhaps TRBD2 (7 bases). Trimming took off 3 bases at V and 0 bases at J, with 13 bases between the two ends. This CDR3 has 16 amino acids. CDR1 is SGHRS, CDR2 YFSETQ, per germline. The CDR3: CASSWKGGSSYNEQFF. The CDR3 DNA sequence: TGCGCCAGCAGCTGGAAGGGGGGGAGCTCCTACAATGAGCAGTTCTTC. Full variable domain (missing parts from reference TRBV5-1 and TRBJ2-1): KAGVTQTPRYLIKTRGQQVTLSCSPISGHRSVSWYQQTPGQGLQFLFEYFSETQRNKGNFPGRFSGRQFSNSRSEMNVSTLELGDSALYLCASSWKGGSSYNEQFFGPGTRLTVL.

The chain recombines TRBV2 with TRBJ2-3; D perhaps matches TRBD1 (5 bases). The CDR3 contains 15 residues. With 2 bases removed from V and 4 bases from J, the gap between germline ends came to 13 bases. CDR1 and CDR2 (germline): SNHLY, FYNNEI. Written as DNA, the CDR3 is TGTGCCAGCAGTGAATTAAGGGGCACCCCAGATACGCAGTATTTT. Amino acids: CASSELRGTPDTQYF.

J is TRBJ1-2 and V is TRBV25-1; possible D gene TRBD1, 6 bases. The CDR3 runs to 15 residues. The V end was cut by 5 bases, the J end by 4 bases, with 17 bases between. Germline values: CDR1 MGHDK, CDR2 SYGVNS. CDR3 bases: TGTGCCAGCAGTTCTCCTTCGGGGACAACCTATGGCTACACCTTC. The encoded protein is CASSSPSGTTYGYTF.

The count of this clone is one. The V call is TRBV5-6, the J call TRBJ1-1, with TRBD1 matching 8 bases. V shed 6 bases and J 11 bases; nucleotides not matched to a gene: 9. Per germline, CDR1 SGHDT and CDR2 YYEEEE. The CDR3 has 12 amino acids. CDR3 DNA: TGTGCCAGCACCCGCCAGGGGGCGAAGGCTTTCTTT. As protein: CASTRQGAKAFF.

This chain links TRBV11-2 with TRBJ1-1, with TRBD1 as a possible D gene (6 bases). Germline CDR1 SGHAT, CDR2 FQNNGV. The CDR3 spans 15 residues. Between the trimmed V and J ends, which lost 5 bases and 2 bases, there was a span of 15 bases. The CDR3 protein is CASSPRGRSNTEAFF. The CDR3 DNA reads as TGTGCCAGCAGCCCCAGGGGCCGGTCCAACACTGAAGCTTTCTTT.

The chain employs TRBV28 and TRBJ2-6, with TRBD1 identical over 9 bases. This CDR3 comprises 14 residues. V was pared by 5 bases and J by 12 bases, with 8 bases of the junction left unmatched. CDR1 MDHEN and CDR2 SYDVKM come from the germline V gene. CDR3: CASSERDRVSVLTF. The CDR3 coding sequence is TGTGCCAGCAGTGAGAGGGACAGGGTATCCGTCCTGACTTTC.

This chain uses TRBV5-1 with TRBJ1-4, with 7 bases that match TRBD1. V was pared by 4 bases and J by 7 bases, with 13 bases of the junction left unmatched. This CDR3 is 16 amino acids long. From germline, CDR1 is SGHRS and CDR2 YFSETQ. The CDR3 DNA follows: TGCGCCAGCAGCATCGCCCCCCAGGGGGGTAGTGAAAAACTGTTTTTT. This codes for CASSIAPQGGSEKLFF.

The J gene is TRBJ2-5, the V gene TRBV18; perhaps TRBD1 as D (5 bases). The CDR3 runs 13 residues. Trimming stripped 3 bases from V and 2 bases from J, with 7 bases between. Germline CDR1 is KGHSH and CDR2 is LQKENI. CDR3 nucleotides: TGTGCCAGCTCACCTCACAGGCAAGAGACCCAGTACTTC. It specifies CASSPHRQETQYF. The full variable domain, in which reference TRBV18 and TRBJ2-5 provide the parts outside the CDR3, is NAGVMQNPRHLVRRRGQEARLRCSPMKGHSHVYWYRQLPEEGLKFMVYLQKENIIDESGMPKERFSAEFPKEGPSILRIQQVVRGDSAAYFCASSPHRQETQYFGPGTRLLVL.

The rearrangement joins TRBV20-1 to TRBJ2-5; D not certain. The germline V and J ends were trimmed by 6 bases and 0 bases, with 5 bases remaining between them. CDR1 DFQATT and CDR2 SNEGSKA come from the germline V gene (reference sequence). CDR3 length: 11 amino acids. CDR3 sequence (DNA): TGCAGTGCCGAGGACCAAGAGACCCAGTACTTC. Its protein is CSAEDQETQYF.

The chain combines TRBV7-3 with TRBJ2-2; TRBD2 aligns across 9 bases. Germline V gene data show CDR1 as SGHTA and CDR2 as FQGTGA. The junction had 7 bases not matched to a gene; V was cut back by 5 bases and J by 6 bases. CDR3 length: 15 amino acids. This chain's CDR3 is CASSASGGRSGELFF. CDR3 coding DNA: TGTGCCAGCAGCGCAAGCGGGGGGAGGTCCGGGGAGCTGTTTTTT. The complete variable domain, with remaining parts taken from reference TRBV7-3 and TRBJ2-2, reads GAGVSQTPSNKVTEKGKYVELRCDPISGHTALYWYRQSLGQGPEFLIYFQGTGAADDSGLPNDRFFAVRPEGSVSTLKIQRTERGDSAVYLCASSASGGRSGELFFGEGSRLTVL.

The chain is built from TRBV5-1 and TRBJ2-3, with 12 nucleotides matching TRBD2. Germline assignment: CDR1 SGHRS and CDR2 YFSETQ. The V and J ends lost 2 bases and 6 bases, in that order; junction bases with no gene match: 7. This CDR3 is built from 16 residues. CDR3 coding DNA: TGCGCCAGCAGCTTCGGACTAGCGGGGTCCACCGATACGCAGTATTTT. Its protein product is CASSFGLAGSTDTQYF.